This T cell receptor (beta chain) is drawn from a study of T cell repertoires in cytomegalovirus infection (dated by TCRdb to the late 2010s). Broadly, across the study: Recently identified HLA-C-restricted CMV epitopes, whose presentation resists viral immunomodulation, were targeted by peptide stimulations together with well-studied HLA-B-restricted epitopes. Donor HLA type was relevant to the analysis, as public TCR beta signatures indicated carriage of CMV infection together with the matching HLA type. Overall study outcomes, separate from this receptor: The ex vivo response was dominated by HLA-C-restricted CMV-specific TCR beta clonotypes, which also provided the single most frequent clonotype in two of eight donors. In both this cohort and an independent cohort of 300 to 450 donors, the cumulative frequency of public TCR beta family members distinguished carriers of CMV infection plus the relevant HLA type.

This clonotype was recorded a few times. Its target antigen remains unknown. No quality values exist for individual bases; no much larger clone is one base distant. Sequencing was performed on an Illumina HiSeq 1500. TCRdb passed the public sequencing reads through fastp at Q25 and MiXCR, retaining productive beta sequences. Each CDR3 protein gets just one entry, which takes the most common genes and DNA from the rows behind it. A total of about 220,000 distinct CDR3 sequences appear in this sample, 38% of them only once. More than 50% of the sample is in the top ten clones. What this sample's treatment or condition label stands for: in vitro stimulation with specific CMV peptide epitopes to enrich CMV-specific T cells. The CDR3 numbers 20 residues from cysteine through phenylalanine. Of the read, only the CDR3 DNA is kept; its 60 bases are in frame from base 1. The germline V end is reduced by 0 bases and the J end by 2 bases; junction bases left unmatched: 15. CDR1 and CDR2 were assigned from the germline V gene as SGHAT and FQNNGV.

The chain couples TRBV11-2 to TRBJ2-3, with 9 bases aligning to TRBD2. The origin of this receptor is a human donor in good health (CMV status not recorded). Some clones in this sample may be carry-over from other donors' samples. Specimen: CD8+ T cells from cultured PBMCs, collected from culture after CMV antigen stimulation. The CDR3 reads as follows: CASSLDHLLAGSWDTDTQYF. The nucleotide sequence reads TGTGCCAGCAGCTTAGACCACCTTCTAGCGGGATCATGGGACACAGATACGCAGTATTTT.